A single sample gave rise to the 17 T cell receptor beta chains below, sequenced in a study of shared clonotypes between healthy human individuals. The method was immunoSEQ multiplex PCR; TCRdb's version includes in-frame clones alone and lacks a portion of them. This table has 2.5 million or so clones, more than 80% appearing once. The sample was naive CD4+ T cells sorted from blood. Subset in this sample: CD45RA+ positively selected. The receptors shown here come from a man aged 18 to 35 in good health.

This sequence joins TRBV14 and TRBJ1-6; D unclear. CDR1 and CDR2 from the germline V gene are SGHDN and FVKESK. The CDR3 has 16 amino acids. The ends were cut back, 1 base at V and 3 bases at J, with 10 bases in the middle. CDR3 amino acids: CASSQGGGIYNSPLHF. In nucleotides, the CDR3 is TGTGCCAGCAGCCAAGGTGGAGGGATCTATAATTCACCCCTCCACTTT.

V usage is TRBV6-5 and J usage is TRBJ1-1; no clear D. The length of the CDR3 is 11 residues. Trimming left V 5 bases short and J 7 bases short, with 8 bases between. Germline CDR1 MNHEY, CDR2 SVGAGI. The CDR3 here is CASSDRGEAFF. Here the CDR3 DNA reads TGTGCCAGCAGTGACCGCGGTGAAGCTTTCTTT.

This CDR3 is CASIQRRGTEAFF. The CDR3 DNA sequence: TGTGCCAGCATCCAACGTCGGGGAACTGAAGCTTTCTTT. The J gene is TRBJ1-1, the V gene TRBV6-1; no firm D call. CDR1 is MNHNS and CDR2 is SASEGT in the germline V gene. The CDR3 is 13 amino acids. The V end lost 7 bases, the J end lost 5 bases, and 14 bases lay between the germline ends.

The gene calls are TRBV5-1 and TRBJ2-1; TRBD2 aligns across 10 bases. V shed 0 bases, J shed 5 bases, and the junction held 2 bases outside the gene matches. Looked up from germline, CDR1 is SGHRS and CDR2 is YFSETQ. The CDR3 is made up of 15 amino acids. CDR3 DNA sequence: TGCGCCAGCAGCTTGGGGACTAGCGGTGACAATGAGCAGTTCTTC. It codes for CASSLGTSGDNEQFF.

This rearrangement joins TRBV7-9 to TRBJ2-3; 8 bases align to TRBD1. Germline lookup yields CDR1 SEHNR and CDR2 FQNEAQ (reference sequence). V lost 5 bases and J lost 6; bases outside the gene matches: 7. The CDR3 is 14 amino acids. The DNA of the CDR3 is TGTGCCAGCAGCATCACAGGGGGTATCGATACGCAGTATTTT. It specifies CASSITGGIDTQYF. Filled out from reference TRBV7-9 and TRBJ2-3, the complete variable domain reads DTGVSQNPRHKITKRGQNVTFRCDPISEHNRLYWYRQTLGQGPEFLTYFQNEAQLEKSRLLSDRFSAERPKGSFSTLEIQRTEQGDSAMYLCASSITGGIDTQYFGPGTRLTVL.

This chain links TRBV6-4 with TRBJ1-6; weak D call: TRBD1 (5 bases). This CDR3 has 14 residues. Germline V CDR1 and CDR2: MRHNA, SNTAGT. V was shortened by 3 bases and J by 5 bases, with 8 bases between the two germline ends. For the CDR3, the DNA is TGTGCCAGCAGTGAACGAGGGGATAATTCACCCCTCCACTTT. Protein product: CASSERGDNSPLHF.

A single count supports this clone. V and J are TRBV5-1 and TRBJ2-7; 7 nucleotides match TRBD1. Losses at the gene ends were 1 base for V and 5 bases for J; bases not matched to a gene: 12. The CDR3 has 16 residues. Germline values: CDR1 SGHRS, CDR2 YFSETQ. The CDR3 DNA reads TGCGCCAGCAGCTTGTCTACGGGACAGCTTTCTGACGAGCAGTACTTC. It codes for CASSLSTGQLSDEQYF.

The V gene is TRBV10-3, the J gene TRBJ1-4, with D uncertain. Germline assignment: CDR1 ENHRY and CDR2 SYGVKD. The CDR3 sequence is 14 residues long. V gave up 3 bases and J gave up 4 bases, with 9 bases separating them. The CDR3 DNA sequence: TGTGCCATCAGTGACACAGCCTTTAATGAAAAACTGTTTTTT. As protein: CAISDTAFNEKLFF.

J is TRBJ1-6 and V is TRBV25-1; D uncertain. This CDR3 spans 11 amino acids. V was clipped by 5 bases and J by 14 bases, with 10 bases between them. CDR1 is MGHDK and CDR2 is SYGVNS in the germline V gene. CDR3: CASSSGSALHF. CDR3 in DNA: TGTGCCAGCAGTTCGGGATCGGCCCTCCACTTT.

The genes are TRBV18 and TRBJ2-7, with 11 bases fitting TRBD2. The V gene's germline CDR1 is KGHSH and CDR2 LQKENI. With 0 bases clipped from V and 4 bases from J, the junction kept 8 bases outside the gene matches. The CDR3 sequence is 17 residues long. The CDR3 bases are TGTGCCAGCTCACCACCGAGGGCCGGGACTAGCGGATACGAGCAGTACTTC. Amino acid sequence: CASSPPRAGTSGYEQYF.

V is TRBV19 and J is TRBJ2-7; perhaps TRBD1 as D (5 bases). Between the trimmed V and J ends, which lost 3 bases and 5 bases, there was a span of 14 bases. There are 14 residues in the CDR3. Germline V lookup: CDR1 LNHDA, CDR2 SQIVND (reference sequence). The CDR3 bases are TGTGCCAGTAGTATTTCAGGGCTCCTAAACGAGCAGTACTTC. Translating gives CASSISGLLNEQYF.

V gene TRBV29-1 combines with J gene TRBJ2-3, with TRBD1 as a possible D gene (5 bases). The V gene lost 8 bases and the J gene lost 0 bases, with 6 bases spanning the gap. The CDR3 has 11 amino acids. CDR1 is SQVTM, CDR2 ANQGSEA, per germline. The CDR3 DNA reads TGCAGCCCAGGGAGCACAGATACGCAGTATTTT. Protein: CSPGSTDTQYF.

This sequence joins TRBV11-2 and TRBJ1-6; 7 bases align to TRBD1. CDR1 is SGHAT, CDR2 FQNNGV, per germline. The length of the CDR3 is 17 residues. J gave up 6 bases and V 4 bases, and 12 bases lay outside the gene matches. CDR3 coding DNA: TGTGCCAGCAGCTCGACTGGTCCGGGACAGATTAATTCACCCCTCCACTTT. Its protein product is CASSSTGPGQINSPLHF.

This chain links TRBV14 with TRBJ1-5, with 9 bases identical to TRBD1. Germline trimming cut 8 bases from V and 2 bases from J; bases unmatched to any gene: 10. Germline CDR1 and CDR2: SGHDN and FVKESK. This CDR3 comprises 16 residues. The CDR3: CASWEGQGWCNQPQHF. The CDR3 DNA follows: TGTGCCAGCTGGGAGGGACAGGGCTGGTGCAATCAGCCCCAGCATTTT. The variable domain in full, with the rest retrieved from reference TRBV14 and TRBJ1-5, is EAGVTQFPSHSVIEKGQTVTLRCDPISGHDNLYWYRRVMGKEIKFLLHFVKESKQDESGMPNNRFLAERTGGTYSTLKVQPAELEDSGVYFCASWEGQGWCNQPQHFGDGTRLSIL.

This chain joins TRBV20-1 and TRBJ2-3; D is unclear. V lost 1 base to trimming and J lost 8 bases, with 4 bases between them. CDR3 size: 10 residues. Germline V CDR1 and CDR2: DFQATT, SNEGSKA (reference sequence). The CDR3 region has the DNA TGCAGTGCTAGAGTAATTACGCAGTATTTT. Amino acids: CSARVITQYF.

V is TRBV6-1 and J is TRBJ1-1; the D gene is possibly TRBD1 (6 bases). V was clipped by 2 bases and J by 4 bases, with 17 bases between them. The CDR3 spans 16 residues. Looked up from germline, CDR1 is MNHNS and CDR2 is SASEGT. The CDR3 region has the DNA TGTGCCAGCAGTGAACAGACAGGCGGAGGTGGCACTGAAGCTTTCTTT. Translating it yields CASSEQTGGGGTEAFF.

The chain recombines TRBV7-9 with TRBJ2-3; 8 nucleotides align to TRBD2. V was pared by 0 bases and J by 12 bases, with 11 bases of the junction left unmatched. The CDR3 length is 15 residues. Germline lookup yields CDR1 SEHNR and CDR2 FQNEAQ (reference sequence). CDR3: CASSLALTSGGNQYF. In DNA, the CDR3 is TGTGCCAGCAGCTTAGCGCTAACTAGCGGAGGTAACCAGTATTTT.